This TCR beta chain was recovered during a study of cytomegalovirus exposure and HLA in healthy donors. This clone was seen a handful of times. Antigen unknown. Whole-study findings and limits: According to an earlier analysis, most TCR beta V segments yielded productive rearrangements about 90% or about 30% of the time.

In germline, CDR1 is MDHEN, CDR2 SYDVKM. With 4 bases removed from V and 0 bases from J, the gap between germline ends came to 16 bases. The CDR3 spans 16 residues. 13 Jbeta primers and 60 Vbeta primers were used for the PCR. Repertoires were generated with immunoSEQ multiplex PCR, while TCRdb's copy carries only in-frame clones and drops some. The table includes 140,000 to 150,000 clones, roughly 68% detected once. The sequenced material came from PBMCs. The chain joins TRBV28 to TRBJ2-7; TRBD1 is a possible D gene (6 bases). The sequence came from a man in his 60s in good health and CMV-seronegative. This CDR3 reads CASSSYRVGSSYEQYF. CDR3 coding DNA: TGTGCCAGCAGTTCATACAGGGTGGGGAGCTCCTACGAGCAGTACTTC.